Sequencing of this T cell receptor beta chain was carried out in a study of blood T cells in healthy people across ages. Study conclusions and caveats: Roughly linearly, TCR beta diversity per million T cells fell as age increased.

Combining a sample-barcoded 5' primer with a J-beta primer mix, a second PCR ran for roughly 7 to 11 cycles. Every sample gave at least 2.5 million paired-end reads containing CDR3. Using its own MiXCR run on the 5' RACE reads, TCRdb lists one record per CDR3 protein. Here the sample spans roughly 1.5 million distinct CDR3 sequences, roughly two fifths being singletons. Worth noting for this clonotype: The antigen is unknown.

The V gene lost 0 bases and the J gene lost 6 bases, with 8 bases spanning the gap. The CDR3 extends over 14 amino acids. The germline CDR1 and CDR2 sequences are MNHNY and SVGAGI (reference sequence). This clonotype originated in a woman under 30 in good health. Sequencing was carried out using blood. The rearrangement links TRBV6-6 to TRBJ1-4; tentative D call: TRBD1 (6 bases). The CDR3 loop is CASSYSDSYEKLFF. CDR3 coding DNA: TGTGCCAGCAGTTACTCGGACAGTTATGAAAAACTGTTTTTT.